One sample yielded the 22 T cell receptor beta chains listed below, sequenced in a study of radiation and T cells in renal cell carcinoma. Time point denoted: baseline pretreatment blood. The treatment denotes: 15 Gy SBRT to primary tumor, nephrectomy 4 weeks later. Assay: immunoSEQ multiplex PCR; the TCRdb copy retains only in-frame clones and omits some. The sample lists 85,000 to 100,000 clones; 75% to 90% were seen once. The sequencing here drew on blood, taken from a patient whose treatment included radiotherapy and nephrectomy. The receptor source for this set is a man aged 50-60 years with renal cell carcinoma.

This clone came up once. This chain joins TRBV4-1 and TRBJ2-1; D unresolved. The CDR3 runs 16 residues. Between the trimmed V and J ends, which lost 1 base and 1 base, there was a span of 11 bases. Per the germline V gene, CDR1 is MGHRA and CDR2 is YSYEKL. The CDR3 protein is CASSQVLLRSYNEQFF. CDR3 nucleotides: TGCGCCAGCAGCCAAGTCCTTTTGCGGTCCTACAATGAGCAGTTCTTC.

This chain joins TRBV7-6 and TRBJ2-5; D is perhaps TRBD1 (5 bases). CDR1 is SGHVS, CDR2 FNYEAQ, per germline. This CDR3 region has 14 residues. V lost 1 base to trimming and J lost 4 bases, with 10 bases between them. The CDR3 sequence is CASSLVGQGETQYF. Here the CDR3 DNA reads TGTGCCAGCAGCTTAGTAGGGCAGGGAGAGACCCAGTACTTC. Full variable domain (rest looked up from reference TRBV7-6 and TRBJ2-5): GAGVSQSPRYKVTKRGQDVALRCDPISGHVSLYWYRQALGQGPEFLTYFNYEAQQDKSGLPNDRFSAERPEGSISTLTIQRTEQRDSAMYRCASSLVGQGETQYFGPGTRLLVL.

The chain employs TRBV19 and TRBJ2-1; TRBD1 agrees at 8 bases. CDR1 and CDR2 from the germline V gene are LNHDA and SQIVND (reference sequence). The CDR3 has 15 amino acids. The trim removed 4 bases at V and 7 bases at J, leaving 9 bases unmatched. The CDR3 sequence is CASSTDRDAGNEQFF. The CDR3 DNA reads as TGTGCCAGTAGTACGGACAGGGACGCGGGGAATGAGCAGTTCTTC.

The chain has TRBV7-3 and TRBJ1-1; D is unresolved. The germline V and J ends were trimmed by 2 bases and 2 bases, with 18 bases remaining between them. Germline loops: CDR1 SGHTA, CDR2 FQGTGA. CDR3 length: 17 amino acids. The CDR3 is CASSLDGPRSFNTEAFF. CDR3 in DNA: TGTGCCAGCAGCTTAGACGGTCCCAGGTCTTTCAACACTGAAGCTTTCTTT.

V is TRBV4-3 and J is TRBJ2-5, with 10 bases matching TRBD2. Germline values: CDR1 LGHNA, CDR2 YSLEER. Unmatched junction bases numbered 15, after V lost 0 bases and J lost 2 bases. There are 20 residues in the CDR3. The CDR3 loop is CASSQEFGAGLAVIQETQYF. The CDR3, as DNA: TGCGCCAGCAGCCAAGAATTTGGGGCCGGACTAGCGGTGATACAAGAGACCCAGTACTTC.

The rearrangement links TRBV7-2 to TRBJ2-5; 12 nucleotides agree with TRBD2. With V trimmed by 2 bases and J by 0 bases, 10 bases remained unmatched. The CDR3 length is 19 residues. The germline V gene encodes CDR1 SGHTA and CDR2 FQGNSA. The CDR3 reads CASSLSWGLAGGYQETQYF. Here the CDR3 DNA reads TGTGCCAGCAGCTTAAGTTGGGGTCTAGCGGGGGGGTACCAAGAGACCCAGTACTTC.

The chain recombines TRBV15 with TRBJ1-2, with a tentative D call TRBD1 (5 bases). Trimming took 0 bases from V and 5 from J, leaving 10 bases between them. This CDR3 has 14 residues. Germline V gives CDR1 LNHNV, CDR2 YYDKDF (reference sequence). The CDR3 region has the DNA TGTGCCACCAGCAGAGAAGGGGTTGGTTATGGCTACACCTTC. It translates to CATSREGVGYGYTF.

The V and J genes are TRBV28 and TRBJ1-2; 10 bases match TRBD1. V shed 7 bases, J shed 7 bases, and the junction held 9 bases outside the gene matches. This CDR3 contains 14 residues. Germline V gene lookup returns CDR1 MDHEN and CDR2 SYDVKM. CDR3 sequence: CASIRSGQGIGYTF. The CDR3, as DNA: TGTGCCAGCATTCGTTCGGGACAGGGGATTGGCTACACCTTC.

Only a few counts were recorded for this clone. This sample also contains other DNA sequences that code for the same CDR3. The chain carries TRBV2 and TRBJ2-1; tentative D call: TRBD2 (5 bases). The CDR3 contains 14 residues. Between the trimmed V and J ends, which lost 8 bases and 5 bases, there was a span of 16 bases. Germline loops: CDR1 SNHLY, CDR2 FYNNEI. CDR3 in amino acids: CASSGGGRDNEQFF. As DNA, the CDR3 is TGTGCCAGCTCTGGTGGCGGGCGGGACAATGAGCAGTTCTTC.

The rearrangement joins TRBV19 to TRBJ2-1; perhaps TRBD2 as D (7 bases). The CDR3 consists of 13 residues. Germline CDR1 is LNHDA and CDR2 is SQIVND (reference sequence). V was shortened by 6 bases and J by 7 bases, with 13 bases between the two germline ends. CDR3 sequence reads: CASSGGPTNEQFF. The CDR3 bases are TGTGCCAGTAGCGGGGGGCCTACTAATGAGCAGTTCTTC.

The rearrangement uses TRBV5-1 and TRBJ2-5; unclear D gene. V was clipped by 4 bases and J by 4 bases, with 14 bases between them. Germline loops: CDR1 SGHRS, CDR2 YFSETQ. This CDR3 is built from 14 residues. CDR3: CASSLIGSRETQYF. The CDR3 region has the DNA TGCGCCAGCAGCCTGATCGGGTCGAGAGAGACCCAGTACTTC. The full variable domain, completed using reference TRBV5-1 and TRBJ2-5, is KAGVTQTPRYLIKTRGQQVTLSCSPISGHRSVSWYQQTPGQGLQFLFEYFSETQRNKGNFPGRFSGRQFSNSRSEMNVSTLELGDSALYLCASSLIGSRETQYFGPGTRLLVL.

The CDR3, as DNA: TGCGCCAGCAGCCCCAGGGGTACCTACGAGCAGTACTTC. Protein product: CASSPRGTYEQYF. This chain links TRBV5-1 with TRBJ2-7, with TRBD1 as a possible D gene (6 bases). The CDR3 has 13 amino acids. The V end lost 4 bases, the J end lost 2 bases, and 10 bases lay between the germline ends. CDR1 and CDR2 (germline): SGHRS, YFSETQ.

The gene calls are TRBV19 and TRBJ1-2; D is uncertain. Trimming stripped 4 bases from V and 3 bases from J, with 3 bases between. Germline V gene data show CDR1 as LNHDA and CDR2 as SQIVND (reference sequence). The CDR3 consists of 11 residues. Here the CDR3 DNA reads TGTGCCAGTAGTAGCGACTATGGCTACACCTTC. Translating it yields CASSSDYGYTF.

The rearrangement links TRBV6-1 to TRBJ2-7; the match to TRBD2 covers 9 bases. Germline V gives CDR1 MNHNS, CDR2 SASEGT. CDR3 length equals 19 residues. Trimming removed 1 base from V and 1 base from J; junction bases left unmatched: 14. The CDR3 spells CASSEGWREGLLSSYEQYF. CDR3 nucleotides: TGTGCCAGCAGTGAAGGCTGGCGGGAGGGCCTTTTAAGTTCCTACGAGCAGTACTTC.

The CDR3 loop reads CASSLLSGSEETQYF. The CDR3 DNA is TGCGCCAGCAGCTTGTTAAGCGGGAGCGAAGAGACCCAGTACTTC. The chain combines TRBV5-1 with TRBJ2-5, with 8 bases matching TRBD2. In germline, CDR1 is SGHRS, CDR2 YFSETQ. This CDR3 region has 15 residues. V lost 1 base to trimming and J lost 3 bases; unmatched junction nucleotides: 5.

CDR3 in amino acids: CAWSAWGSGSPYEQYF. CDR3 sequence (DNA): TGTGCCTGGAGTGCTTGGGGTAGCGGGAGTCCCTACGAGCAGTACTTC. The rearrangement joins TRBV30 to TRBJ2-7; 9 bases map to TRBD2. Germline loops: CDR1 GTSNPN, CDR2 SVGIG (reference sequence). CDR3 length equals 16 residues. The J segment lost 2 bases and the V segment lost 1 base, leaving 9 bases of the junction unmatched.

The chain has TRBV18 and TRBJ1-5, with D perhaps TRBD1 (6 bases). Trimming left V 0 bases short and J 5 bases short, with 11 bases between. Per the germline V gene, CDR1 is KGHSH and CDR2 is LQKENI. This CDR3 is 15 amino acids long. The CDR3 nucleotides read TGTGCCAGCTCACCACCGGGGGCCGCAGATCAGCCCCAGCATTTT. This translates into CASSPPGAADQPQHF.

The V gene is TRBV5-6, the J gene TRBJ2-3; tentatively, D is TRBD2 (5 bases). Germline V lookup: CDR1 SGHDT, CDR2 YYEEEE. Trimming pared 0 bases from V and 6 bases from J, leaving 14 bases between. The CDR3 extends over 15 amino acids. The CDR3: CASSLVTRRKDTQYF. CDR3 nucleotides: TGTGCCAGCAGCTTGGTGACAAGGAGGAAGGATACGCAGTATTTT.

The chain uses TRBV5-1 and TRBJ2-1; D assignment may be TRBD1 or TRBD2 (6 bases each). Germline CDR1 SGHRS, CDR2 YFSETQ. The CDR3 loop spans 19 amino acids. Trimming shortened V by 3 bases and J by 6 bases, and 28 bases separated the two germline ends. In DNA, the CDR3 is TGCGCCAGCAGCTCGCCTTTCCCAGCATCGCTTAGGGGGGCCAATGAGCAGTTCTTC. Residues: CASSSPFPASLRGANEQFF.

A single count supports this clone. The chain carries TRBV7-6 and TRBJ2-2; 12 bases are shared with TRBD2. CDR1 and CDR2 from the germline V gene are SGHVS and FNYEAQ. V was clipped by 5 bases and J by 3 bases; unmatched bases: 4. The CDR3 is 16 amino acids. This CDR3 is CASSLGLAGYTGELFF. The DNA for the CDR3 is TGTGCCAGCAGCCTCGGACTAGCGGGGTACACCGGGGAGCTGTTTTTT.

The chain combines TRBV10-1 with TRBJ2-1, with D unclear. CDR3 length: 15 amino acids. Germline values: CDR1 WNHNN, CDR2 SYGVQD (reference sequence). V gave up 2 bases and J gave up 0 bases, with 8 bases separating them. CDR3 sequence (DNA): TGCGCCAGCAGTGAGGACCCGGACTCCTACAATGAGCAGTTCTTC. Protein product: CASSEDPDSYNEQFF.

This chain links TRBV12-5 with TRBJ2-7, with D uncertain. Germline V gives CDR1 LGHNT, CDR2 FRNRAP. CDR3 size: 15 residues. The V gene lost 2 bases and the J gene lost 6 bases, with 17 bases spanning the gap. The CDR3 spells CASGLPSPRVCEQYF. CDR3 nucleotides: TGTGCTAGTGGTTTGCCCAGTCCCCGGGTCTGCGAGCAGTACTTC. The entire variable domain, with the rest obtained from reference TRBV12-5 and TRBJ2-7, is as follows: DARVTQTPRHKVTEMGQEVTMRCQPILGHNTVFWYRQTMMQGLELLAYFRNRAPLDDSGMPKDRFSAEMPDATLATLKIQPSEPRDSAVYFCASGLPSPRVCEQYFGPGTRLTVT.